What follows are 26 T cell receptor beta chains derived from one specimen sequenced in a study of CD8 T cells in Susac syndrome. With random hexamers, reverse transcription was performed on about 0.5 to 1 ug of RNA. TCRdb used MiXCR to reprocess the immunoSEQ multiplex PCR reads, holding one entry per CDR3 protein. The sample lists hundreds of thousands of distinct CDR3 sequences; 80% to 95% were seen once. What was sequenced was CD4+ T cells from PBMCs. The receptor set was obtained from a human donor with multiple sclerosis.

This chain connects TRBV14 to TRBJ2-1, with unresolved D. From germline, CDR1 is SGHDN and CDR2 FVKESK. V gave up 0 bases and J gave up 14 bases, with 14 bases separating them. This CDR3 is 13 amino acids long. CDR3 sequence reads: CASSQELYGKKFF. The CDR3, as DNA: TGTGCCAGCAGCCAAGAATTGTACGGCAAGAAGTTCTTC.

CDR3 in DNA: TGTGCCAGTAAAAACAGGGCTAACTATGGCTACACCTTC. Translated, it gives CASKNRANYGYTF. The genes are TRBV19 and TRBJ1-2; D may be TRBD1 (6 bases). CDR3 length: 13 residues. Germline assignment: CDR1 LNHDA and CDR2 SQIVND (reference sequence). The V gene lost 7 bases and the J gene lost 0 bases, with 9 bases spanning the gap.

This clonotype was seen a handful of times. The V gene is TRBV28, the J gene TRBJ2-1; D is unclear. CDR3 size: 11 residues. The V end was cut by 5 bases, the J end by 4 bases, with 3 bases between. Germline V gene data show CDR1 as MDHEN and CDR2 as SYDVKM. The CDR3 DNA follows: TGTGCCAGCAGTGAGTACAATGAGCAGTTCTTC. Translating it yields CASSEYNEQFF.

The chain is built from TRBV27 and TRBJ2-2; the match to TRBD2 covers 14 bases. Germline trimming cut 2 bases from V and 4 bases from J; bases unmatched to any gene: 3. The CDR3 totals 17 residues. In germline, CDR1 is MNHEY, CDR2 SMNVEV (reference sequence). CDR3 nucleotides: TGTGCCAGCAGTTTACCGGGACTAGCGGGAGTCACCGGGGAGCTGTTTTTT. Translating it yields CASSLPGLAGVTGELFF.

V is TRBV2 and J is TRBJ2-1, with D possibly matching TRBD2 (6 bases). CDR1 and CDR2 (germline): SNHLY, FYNNEI. CDR3 length equals 12 residues. The V and J ends lost 10 bases and 3 bases respectively, with 10 bases between them. The CDR3 coding sequence is TGTGCCACCAAGACTAGCTACAATGAGCAGTTCTTC. Translating it yields CATKTSYNEQFF.

The genes are TRBV2 and TRBJ2-1; the D call may be TRBD1 or TRBD2 (5 bases each). The CDR3 is 15 residues long. Trimming took 6 bases from V and 10 from J, leaving 22 bases between them. Germline values: CDR1 SNHLY, CDR2 FYNNEI. The CDR3 sequence: CASRPDSLGGGEQFF. DNA of the CDR3: TGTGCCAGCAGACCCGACAGCCTAGGAGGAGGAGAGCAGTTCTTC.

The rearrangement links TRBV30 to TRBJ1-2; D is uncertain. The ends were cut back, 2 bases at V and 2 bases at J, with 15 bases in the middle. The CDR3 consists of 15 residues. Germline CDR1 reads GTSNPN; CDR2 reads SVGIG (reference sequence). The CDR3 region has the DNA TGTGCCTGGAGTTCTCGGAGTGAAATCAACTATGGCTACACCTTC. This sequence encodes CAWSSRSEINYGYTF.

In its sample, this clonotype was seen a few times. In DNA form, the CDR3 reads TGCGCCAGCAGCGAGGCGGGCTCTAACTCCTACGAGCAGTACTTC. Its translation is CASSEAGSNSYEQYF. The V call is TRBV4-1, the J call TRBJ2-7; the D gene is possibly TRBD2 (5 bases). The CDR3 has 15 amino acids. V dropped 5 bases and J dropped 0 bases, with 14 bases sitting between them. Germline CDR1 reads MGHRA; CDR2 reads YSYEKL.

The chain recombines TRBV12-3 or TRBV12-4 with TRBJ1-4; possible D gene TRBD1, 6 bases. V lost 3 bases to trimming and J lost 5 bases, with 10 bases between them. This CDR3 comprises 14 residues. The CDR3 here is CASSFMQGNEKLFF. The CDR3 DNA follows: TGTGCCAGCAGTTTTATGCAGGGGAATGAAAAACTGTTTTTT.

This rearrangement joins TRBV29-1 to TRBJ1-3; D uncertain. Germline CDR1 SQVTM, CDR2 ANQGSEA. Trimming took 4 bases from V and 4 from J, leaving 11 bases between them. The CDR3 runs 13 residues. The CDR3 nucleotides are TGCAGCGTTGCGGCCACGGGGGGAAACACCATATATTTT. It translates to CSVAATGGNTIYF.

The CDR3 nucleotides are TGTGCCAGCAGTTACTCTGGCAGGGGGGGTCAGCCCCAGCATTTT. This codes for CASSYSGRGGQPQHF. The genes are TRBV6-5 and TRBJ1-5, with 7 bases fitting TRBD1. With 0 bases clipped from V and 6 bases from J, the junction kept 5 bases outside the gene matches. The CDR3 is 15 residues long. Germline V CDR1 and CDR2: MNHEY, SVGAGI.

This clonotype was detected only once. J is TRBJ2-1 and V is TRBV7-3; 8 bases agree with TRBD2. V lost 4 bases, J lost 5 bases, and 13 bases stayed unmatched. The CDR3 spans 17 residues. CDR1 is SGHTA and CDR2 is FQGTGA in the germline V gene. For the CDR3, the DNA is TGTGCCAGCAGCTCCCTCGGGTGGCTAGCGGGTCACAATGAGCAGTTCTTC. Translation: CASSSLGWLAGHNEQFF. Full variable domain (missing parts from reference TRBV7-3 and TRBJ2-1): GAGVSQTPSNKVTEKGKYVELRCDPISGHTALYWYRQSLGQGPEFLIYFQGTGAADDSGLPNDRFFAVRPEGSVSTLKIQRTERGDSAVYLCASSSLGWLAGHNEQFFGPGTRLTVL.

The rearrangement links TRBV18 to TRBJ2-6; D tentatively fits TRBD1 or TRBD2 (5 bases each). Per germline, CDR1 KGHSH and CDR2 LQKENI. The CDR3 spans 19 residues. Trimming left V 1 base short and J 0 bases short, with 16 bases between. The CDR3, as DNA: TGTGCCAGCTCACCACTCCAGGTGGGACGGTCCTCTGGGGCCAACGTCCTGACTTTC. The encoded protein is CASSPLQVGRSSGANVLTF.

The chain carries TRBV5-1 and TRBJ1-1, with 8 bases aligning to TRBD1. The length of the CDR3 is 14 residues. CDR1 SGHRS and CDR2 YFSETQ come from the germline V gene. V trimming: 4 bases; J trimming: 1 base; junction bases outside the gene matches: 3. The CDR3 sequence is CASSDGQGNTEAFF. In DNA form, the CDR3 reads TGCGCCAGCAGCGACGGACAGGGGAACACTGAAGCTTTCTTT.

The rearrangement uses TRBV12-3 or TRBV12-4 and TRBJ2-5; 12 bases line up with TRBD2. Trimming at V came to 5 bases and at J to 3 bases, leaving 7 bases not matched to a gene. The CDR3 sequence is 16 residues long. The CDR3 reads CASSPRRLAGEETQYF. As DNA, the CDR3 is TGTGCCAGCAGTCCGAGAAGACTAGCGGGGGAAGAGACCCAGTACTTC.

V usage is TRBV2 and J usage is TRBJ1-3, with D perhaps matching TRBD1 (6 bases). CDR3 length equals 15 residues. Trimming cost V 7 bases and J 0 bases, with 13 bases left between them. Germline CDR1 and CDR2: SNHLY and FYNNEI. CDR3 region: CASKTGIISGNTIYF. The DNA for the CDR3 is TGTGCCAGCAAGACAGGAATAATCTCTGGAAACACCATATATTTT. The full variable domain, in which reference TRBV2 and TRBJ1-3 provide the parts outside the CDR3, is EPEVTQTPSHQVTQMGQEVILRCVPISNHLYFYWYRQILGQKVEFLVSFYNNEISEKSEIFDDQFSVERPDGSNFTLKIRSTKLEDSAMYFCASKTGIISGNTIYFGEGSWLTVV.

The CDR3 DNA reads as TGCAGTGCTAGAGACGCACGGGGCCCTGGAAACACCATATATTTT. Protein product: CSARDARGPGNTIYF. The chain has TRBV20-1 and TRBJ1-3, with D possibly TRBD1 on 5 matching bases. The CDR3 is 15 residues long. CDR1 and CDR2 (germline): DFQATT, SNEGSKA (reference sequence). With 0 bases removed from V and 2 bases from J, the gap between germline ends came to 11 bases.

This clonotype has just one count. The rearrangement links TRBV7-9 to TRBJ2-4, with a tentative D call TRBD2 (7 bases). This CDR3 region has 15 residues. Germline V gene lookup returns CDR1 SEHNR and CDR2 FQNEAQ (reference sequence). The V end lost 4 bases, the J end lost 8 bases, and 18 bases lay between the germline ends. The CDR3 sequence is CASSSGGGAGDIQYF. CDR3 sequence (DNA): TGTGCCAGCAGCTCAGGAGGGGGTGCGGGAGACATTCAGTACTTC.

The chain carries TRBV27 and TRBJ2-7; 9 bases map to TRBD1. This CDR3 comprises 13 residues. Trimming took 8 bases from V and 4 from J; bases not matched to a gene: 6. Looked up from germline, CDR1 is MNHEY and CDR2 is SMNVEV (reference sequence). The CDR3 protein is CASSDRGNYEQYV. The CDR3 DNA sequence: TGTGCCAGCTCTGACAGGGGGAATTACGAGCAGTACGTC.

The chain has TRBV7-2 and TRBJ2-1; D call uncertain. Looked up from germline, CDR1 is SGHTA and CDR2 is FQGNSA. CDR3 length: 13 amino acids. V lost 0 bases and J lost 5, with 5 bases in between. The CDR3 protein is CASSLARHNEQFF. For the CDR3, the DNA is TGTGCCAGCAGCTTAGCCCGACACAATGAGCAGTTCTTC.

V gene TRBV5-1 combines with J gene TRBJ2-2, with a tentative D call TRBD1 (5 bases). Between the trimmed V and J ends, which lost 4 bases and 1 base, there was a span of 11 bases. The CDR3 runs to 15 residues. Germline-derived CDR1 and CDR2 are SGHRS and YFSETQ. The CDR3 region is CASSTSRVNTGELFF. The DNA for the CDR3 is TGCGCCAGCAGCACGTCCAGGGTGAACACCGGGGAGCTGTTTTTT. The whole variable domain, remainder taken from reference TRBV5-1 and TRBJ2-2, is KAGVTQTPRYLIKTRGQQVTLSCSPISGHRSVSWYQQTPGQGLQFLFEYFSETQRNKGNFPGRFSGRQFSNSRSEMNVSTLELGDSALYLCASSTSRVNTGELFFGEGSRLTVL.

V is TRBV2 and J is TRBJ2-5; D is possibly TRBD2 (6 bases). Deletions cut 3 bases from V and 4 bases from J, with 9 bases between. Germline CDR1 reads SNHLY; CDR2 reads FYNNEI. The CDR3 contains 13 residues. The CDR3 bases are TGTGCCAGCAGTGATCGGAGGGGAGAGACCCAGTACTTC. As protein: CASSDRRGETQYF.

The DNA of the CDR3 is TGCGCCAGCAGCCCACTAGCGGGAGCACCCACCGGGGAGCTGTTTTTT. Its translation is CASSPLAGAPTGELFF. The J gene is TRBJ2-2, the V gene TRBV5-1; 11 bases fit TRBD2. Germline loops: CDR1 SGHRS, CDR2 YFSETQ. This CDR3 spans 16 amino acids. The V and J ends lost 4 bases and 4 bases, in that order; junction bases with no gene match: 6.

The J gene is TRBJ2-7, the V gene TRBV20-1; 8 bases agree with TRBD1. V shed 5 bases and J 7 bases; nucleotides not matched to a gene: 13. Germline V gene sequence: CDR1 DFQATT, CDR2 SNEGSKA (reference sequence). This CDR3 contains 14 residues. The CDR3 reads CSALSGQGVGEQYF. The CDR3 nucleotides are TGCAGTGCTCTCTCTGGACAGGGAGTAGGGGAGCAGTACTTC.

The gene calls are TRBV19 and TRBJ2-3; TRBD1 matches at 7 bases. The junction had 12 bases not matched to a gene; V was cut back by 6 bases and J by 6 bases. The CDR3 sequence is 15 residues long. Per the germline V gene, CDR1 is LNHDA and CDR2 is SQIVND (reference sequence). CDR3 sequence (DNA): TGTGCCAGTAGGGACCGGGACACGGGACAGGATACGCAGTATTTT. Amino acids: CASRDRDTGQDTQYF.

CDR3 amino acids: CASSLDGTTREQYF. CDR3 coding DNA: TGCGCCAGCAGCTTGGATGGGACGACCCGCGAGCAGTACTTC. The chain employs TRBV5-1 and TRBJ2-7, with D possibly being TRBD1 or TRBD2 (5 bases each). The CDR3 is 14 residues long. Germline V lookup: CDR1 SGHRS, CDR2 YFSETQ. The germline V and J ends were trimmed by 0 bases and 6 bases, with 13 bases remaining between them.